This T cell receptor beta chain was recorded in a study of identifying expanded T cells in peripheral blood. No infections or other immune events were documented during collection. Sequenced by immunoSEQ multiplex PCR; TCRdb stores in-frame clones only, minus some. The sample shows approximately 110,000 clones, about 89% of them seen only once. CDR1 is GTSNPN and CDR2 is SVGIG in the germline V gene (reference sequence). The CDR3 has 15 residues. V gave up 5 bases and J gave up 8 bases, with 21 bases separating them. This chain connects TRBV30 to TRBJ1-4; D perhaps matches TRBD1 (6 bases). This clonotype was sampled from a person aged 18 to 75 in good health. The specimen was blood. CDR3 residues: CAWYPGHAAGEKLFF. The CDR3 coding sequence is TGTGCCTGGTATCCGGGACACGCGGCGGGGGAAAAACTGTTTTTT.